This is a list of T cell receptor beta chains from one sample in a study of blood T cells in healthy people across ages. TCRdb passed the 5' RACE reads through MiXCR, listing each CDR3 protein once. Found here are hundreds of thousands of distinct CDR3 sequences, roughly 48% of them singletons; the top ten hold roughly 12%. The sequenced sample consisted of blood. The receptors were gathered from a young man in good health. Both conserved end residues are part of each CDR3. Each record gives: J gene, D gene, V gene, clone size, CDR3 protein, CDR3 DNA. A D gene is named only where the DNA matches it firmly. Size values are once, few and many counts, or a class for expanded clones, and some rows have none.

j_call: TRBJ1-4; d_call: .; v_call: TRBV2; clone_size: .; cdr3_aa: CASSDMQGREKLFF; cdr3_nt: TGTGCCAGCAGTGACATGCAGGGCCGTGAAAAACTGTTTTTT
j_call: TRBJ2-5; d_call: TRBD2; v_call: TRBV10-3; clone_size: few; cdr3_aa: CAISESVAGGEETQYF; cdr3_nt: TGTGCCATCAGTGAGTCTGTAGCGGGGGGGGAAGAGACCCAGTACTTC
j_call: TRBJ1-1; d_call: TRBD1; v_call: TRBV6-4; clone_size: .; cdr3_aa: CAVKDRDRTEAFF; cdr3_nt: TGTGCCGTCAAGGACAGGGATCGCACTGAAGCTTTCTTT
j_call: TRBJ2-1; d_call: TRBD2; v_call: TRBV4-2; clone_size: .; cdr3_aa: CASSPQAGTYNEQFF; cdr3_nt: TGTGCCAGCAGCCCCCAAGCGGGGACCTACAATGAGCAGTTCTTC
j_call: TRBJ1-2; d_call: .; v_call: TRBV4-1; clone_size: few; cdr3_aa: CASSPQAGDSYGYTF; cdr3_nt: TGCGCCAGCAGCCCCCAAGCCGGGGATAGCTATGGCTACACCTTC
j_call: TRBJ1-1; d_call: TRBD1; v_call: TRBV5-1; clone_size: .; cdr3_aa: CASNLGQGNTEAFF; cdr3_nt: TGCGCCAGCAACCTCGGACAGGGGAACACTGAAGCTTTCTTT
j_call: TRBJ2-1; d_call: TRBD1; v_call: TRBV5-4; clone_size: .; cdr3_aa: CASSLGLQGSNEQFF; cdr3_nt: TGTGCCAGCAGCCTGGGGCTACAGGGGAGCAATGAGCAGTTCTTC
j_call: TRBJ2-1; d_call: TRBD2; v_call: TRBV6-2/TRBV6-3; clone_size: .; cdr3_aa: CASRGLAGVRSYSEQFF; cdr3_nt: TGTGCCAGCAGGGGGCTAGCGGGAGTGAGGTCCTACAGTGAGCAGTTCTTC
j_call: TRBJ2-2; d_call: .; v_call: TRBV11-2; clone_size: .; cdr3_aa: CASSLGFGTGELFF; cdr3_nt: TGTGCCAGCAGCTTAGGATTCGGCACCGGGGAGCTGTTTTTT
j_call: TRBJ1-2; d_call: TRBD1; v_call: TRBV5-1; clone_size: .; cdr3_aa: CASSFLDRVDGYTF; cdr3_nt: TGCGCCAGCAGCTTTTTGGACAGGGTAGATGGCTACACCTTC
j_call: TRBJ2-7; d_call: TRBD1; v_call: TRBV7-8; clone_size: .; cdr3_aa: CASSLNSGDRGYEQYF; cdr3_nt: TGTGCCAGCAGCTTAAACAGTGGGGACAGGGGGTACGAGCAGTACTTC
j_call: TRBJ1-1; d_call: .; v_call: TRBV6-5; clone_size: few; cdr3_aa: CASSSGAEAFF; cdr3_nt: TGTGCCAGCAGTTCGGGTGCTGAAGCTTTCTTT
j_call: TRBJ1-2; d_call: .; v_call: TRBV4-3; clone_size: few; cdr3_aa: CASSQELAGIPTF; cdr3_nt: TGCGCCAGCAGCCAAGAATTAGCTGGGATTCCCACCTTC
j_call: TRBJ2-7; d_call: .; v_call: TRBV14; clone_size: .; cdr3_aa: CASSSTISYYELYF; cdr3_nt: TGTGCCAGCAGTTCAACGATTTCGTATTACGAGCTGTACTTC
j_call: TRBJ2-7; d_call: .; v_call: TRBV29-1; clone_size: few; cdr3_aa: CSARLGPYEQYF; cdr3_nt: TGCAGCGCCCGCCTGGGCCCCTACGAGCAGTACTTC
j_call: TRBJ2-7; d_call: .; v_call: TRBV27; clone_size: few; cdr3_aa: CASSNRGHEQYF; cdr3_nt: TGTGCCAGCAGTAACAGAGGCCACGAGCAGTACTTC
j_call: TRBJ2-5; d_call: .; v_call: TRBV5-6; clone_size: few; cdr3_aa: CASSKLDISAETQYF; cdr3_nt: TGTGCCAGCAGCAAACTGGACATATCAGCGGAGACCCAGTACTTC
j_call: TRBJ2-1; d_call: TRBD1; v_call: TRBV30; clone_size: .; cdr3_aa: CARSWTGAAYEQFF; cdr3_nt: TGTGCCCGGAGTTGGACAGGGGCAGCCTATGAGCAGTTCTTC
j_call: TRBJ2-7; d_call: TRBD2; v_call: TRBV7-2; clone_size: few; cdr3_aa: CASGFGTTYEQYF; cdr3_nt: TGTGCCAGCGGATTCGGGACTACATACGAGCAGTACTTC
j_call: TRBJ2-3; d_call: .; v_call: TRBV7-9; clone_size: .; cdr3_aa: CASSTGLVTDTQYF; cdr3_nt: TGTGCCAGCAGCACCGGACTTGTCACAGATACGCAGTATTTT
j_call: TRBJ2-3; d_call: TRBD1; v_call: TRBV27; clone_size: .; cdr3_aa: CASSLGQARDTQYF; cdr3_nt: TGTGCCAGCAGTCTGGGACAGGCTCGGGATACGCAGTATTTT
j_call: TRBJ2-7; d_call: TRBD1; v_call: TRBV7-2; clone_size: once; cdr3_aa: CASSLQGAYNYEQYF; cdr3_nt: TGTGCCAGCAGCTTGCAGGGGGCTTACAACTACGAGCAGTACTTC
j_call: TRBJ2-3; d_call: TRBD2; v_call: TRBV28; clone_size: .; cdr3_aa: CASTRAGGVNTDTQYF; cdr3_nt: TGTGCCAGCACGAGGGCCGGGGGGGTAAACACAGATACGCAGTATTTT
j_call: TRBJ2-7; d_call: .; v_call: TRBV7-9; clone_size: few; cdr3_aa: CAGSLGGYEQYF; cdr3_nt: TGTGCCGGCAGCTTGGGGGGCTACGAGCAGTACTTC
j_call: TRBJ2-5; d_call: TRBD2; v_call: TRBV20-1; clone_size: once; cdr3_aa: CSPSPVPAGLPWETQYF; cdr3_nt: TGCAGCCCATCCCCAGTTCCAGCGGGGCTCCCGTGGGAGACCCAGTACTTC
j_call: TRBJ2-7; d_call: TRBD2; v_call: TRBV29-1; clone_size: .; cdr3_aa: CSVRLAGTYEQYF; cdr3_nt: TGCAGCGTTAGACTAGCGGGGACCTACGAGCAGTACTTC
j_call: TRBJ1-6; d_call: .; v_call: TRBV27; clone_size: .; cdr3_aa: CASSPFRAVSSYNSPLHF; cdr3_nt: TGTGCCAGCAGCCCCTTTCGGGCGGTGAGCTCCTATAATTCACCCCTCCACTTT
j_call: TRBJ2-5; d_call: TRBD2; v_call: TRBV6-2/TRBV6-3; clone_size: .; cdr3_aa: CASSYGASGHQETQYF; cdr3_nt: TGTGCCAGCAGTTACGGTGCTAGCGGCCACCAAGAGACCCAGTACTTC
j_call: TRBJ1-5; d_call: .; v_call: TRBV2; clone_size: .; cdr3_aa: CASSGGRRGNQPQHF; cdr3_nt: TGTGCCAGCAGTGGGGGCCGGAGGGGGAATCAGCCCCAGCATTTT
j_call: TRBJ1-1; d_call: .; v_call: TRBV5-1; clone_size: .; cdr3_aa: CASSLARSTGDTEAFF; cdr3_nt: TGCGCCAGCAGCTTGGCCAGGTCGACGGGGGACACTGAAGCTTTCTTT
j_call: TRBJ1-1; d_call: .; v_call: TRBV12-3/TRBV12-4; clone_size: .; cdr3_aa: CASSFTGDGGSEAFF; cdr3_nt: TGTGCCAGCAGTTTCACGGGGGACGGGGGCTCTGAAGCTTTCTTT
j_call: TRBJ2-1; d_call: TRBD2; v_call: TRBV20-1; clone_size: .; cdr3_aa: CSATGLVGGPSSYNEQFF; cdr3_nt: TGCAGTGCTACGGGACTAGTGGGGGGCCCAAGCTCCTACAATGAGCAGTTCTTC
j_call: TRBJ2-6; d_call: TRBD1; v_call: TRBV3-1; clone_size: .; cdr3_aa: CASSPTGLAGANVLTF; cdr3_nt: TGTGCCAGCAGCCCGACAGGGCTAGCTGGGGCCAACGTCCTGACTTTC